The entry below describes one T cell receptor (beta chain). The antigen remains unidentified. The data were produced by immunoSEQ multiplex PCR, yet TCRdb's version contains in-frame clones alone and is incomplete. The table lists 90,000 to 110,000 clones, 88% of them singletons. This sample is drawn from a study of T cell responses to AZD1222 COVID-19 vaccine. Findings and limits, study-wide: Across the whole spike, CD4 TCRs peaked at regions 160-218 and 743-854. Donors, mostly white British, included more females; clonal diversity was possibly underestimated.

Germline loops: CDR1 MDHEN, CDR2 SYDVKM. This CDR3 is built from 15 residues. V lost 5 bases to trimming and J lost 3 bases; unmatched junction nucleotides: 9. The material sequenced was peripheral blood, taken on day 0 of MenACWY control vaccination. The chain uses TRBV28 and TRBJ1-1; 7 nucleotides match TRBD1. This receptor was taken from an adult in good health. CDR3 residues: CASSTFAGGDTEAFF. DNA of the CDR3: TGTGCCAGCAGTACGTTCGCAGGGGGGGACACTGAAGCTTTCTTT.